The next 10 T cell receptor beta chains were all read from a single sample in a study of CD8+ T cells in alopecia areata. Reverse transcription of extracted RNA yielded cDNA, which provided the sequencing template. The table came from immunoSEQ multiplex PCR; TCRdb's copy has only in-frame clones and leaves some out. The sample yields 100,000 to 150,000 clones, about 46% seen once. The sample consisted of NKG2D-low CD8+ T cells sorted from blood. Receptors originate from a human donor with alopecia areata.

The chain combines TRBV29-1 with TRBJ1-2; D not resolved. V shed 3 bases and J shed 0 bases, with 11 bases lying between them. CDR1 is SQVTM, CDR2 ANQGSEA, per germline. CDR3 size: 14 residues. CDR3 sequence reads: CSVDTQLANYGYTF. In DNA form, the CDR3 reads TGCAGCGTTGATACACAGTTAGCTAACTATGGCTACACCTTC. The full variable domain, in which reference TRBV29-1 and TRBJ1-2 provide the parts outside the CDR3, is SAVISQKPSRDICQRGTSLTIQCQVDSQVTMMFWYRQQPGQSLTLIATANQGSEATYESGFVIDKFPISRPNLTFSTLTVSNMSPEDSSIYLCSVDTQLANYGYTFGSGTRLTVV.

The CDR3: CATGGKYEQYF. The CDR3 DNA sequence: TGTGCCACCGGGGGGAAATACGAGCAGTACTTC. The chain combines TRBV27 with TRBJ2-7; the match to TRBD2 covers 7 bases. Trimming cost V 10 bases and J 4 bases; bases outside gene matches: 4. CDR3 length equals 11 residues. Germline CDR1 reads MNHEY; CDR2 reads SMNVEV (reference sequence).

This clone was detected only a few times. The rearrangement links TRBV14 to TRBJ2-4, with D tentatively TRBD1 or TRBD2 (5 bases each). Trimming took off 4 bases at V and 6 bases at J, with 10 bases between the two ends. The germline CDR1 and CDR2 sequences are SGHDN and FVKESK. The CDR3 has 13 residues. The CDR3, as DNA: TGTGCCAGCAGCCTACGGGACGGAAACATTCAGTACTTC. This gives the protein CASSLRDGNIQYF.

The V call is TRBV28, the J call TRBJ2-7; unclear D gene. The CDR3 contains 10 residues. Germline CDR1 MDHEN, CDR2 SYDVKM. V lost 2 bases and J 5 bases, leaving 1 base between the germline ends. CDR3 sequence (DNA): TGTGCCAGCAGTTTAAACGAGCAGTACTTC. Translating it yields CASSLNEQYF.

The chain carries TRBV9 and TRBJ2-7; TRBD1 matches 11 bases. The CDR3 spans 14 residues. Germline CDR1 and CDR2: SGDLS and YYNGEE. Losses at the gene ends were 4 bases for V and 3 bases for J; bases not matched to a gene: 3. This CDR3 reads CASSRGQGGYEQYF. The CDR3 nucleotides are TGTGCCAGCAGCAGGGGACAGGGGGGCTACGAGCAGTACTTC.

This clone has more than one count but fewer than ten. The chain recombines TRBV29-1 with TRBJ1-1; D is perhaps TRBD1 (6 bases). V lost 5 bases and J lost 0, with 10 bases in between. Germline CDR1 SQVTM, CDR2 ANQGSEA. This CDR3 is 13 amino acids long. The CDR3 nucleotides are TGCAGCGTTTCAAGGGGGGTGAACACTGAAGCTTTCTTT. Translation gives CSVSRGVNTEAFF.

The chain employs TRBV30 and TRBJ2-2, with unresolved D. Germline CDR1 GTSNPN, CDR2 SVGIG (reference sequence). Between the trimmed V and J ends, which lost 7 bases and 2 bases, there was a span of 20 bases. The CDR3 consists of 16 residues. CDR3 in amino acids: CAYPVVGAYNTGELFF. CDR3 DNA: TGTGCCTACCCTGTGGTTGGCGCGTATAACACCGGGGAGCTGTTTTTT.

The chain joins TRBV29-1 to TRBJ1-2, with D unresolved. The V and J ends lost 6 bases and 8 bases respectively, with 19 bases between them. Germline V CDR1 and CDR2: SQVTM, ANQGSEA. This CDR3 region has 13 residues. The CDR3 protein is CSVRSIGSTGYTF. CDR3 in DNA: TGCAGCGTCCGATCGATTGGGTCCACAGGCTACACCTTC.

Only a few counts were recorded for this clone. The CDR3 region is CASTRALNTEAFF. CDR3 DNA sequence: TGTGCCAGCACAAGGGCGCTGAACACTGAAGCTTTCTTT. This chain links TRBV28 with TRBJ1-1; D is undetermined. Germline V CDR1 and CDR2: MDHEN, SYDVKM. The CDR3 sequence is 13 residues long. The germline V and J ends were trimmed by 7 bases and 0 bases, with 9 bases remaining between them.

The rearrangement uses TRBV4-1 and TRBJ2-7, with D perhaps matching TRBD1 (6 bases). From germline, CDR1 is MGHRA and CDR2 YSYEKL. CDR3 size: 15 residues. V dropped 4 bases and J dropped 3 bases, with 16 bases sitting between them. CDR3 region: CASSPLVQGSYEQYF. The DNA for the CDR3 is TGCGCCAGCAGCCCACTAGTACAGGGAAGCTACGAGCAGTACTTC.